This T cell receptor (beta chain) was recorded in a study of T cells after yellow fever vaccination. General study points: Only a minor proportion of clonotypes was detected across both CD4 and CD8 compartments. Clones from primary vaccination mostly reappeared after the booster (less than 98% CD4, approximately 91% CD8).

For this clonotype: The antigen is unknown.

V shed 1 base and J shed 6 bases, with 4 bases lying between them. The length of the CDR3 is 11 residues. Germline V gives CDR1 SGHDN, CDR2 FVKESK. TCRdb redid the calling of the 5' RACE reads with MiXCR, one entry per CDR3 protein. The table lists a few hundred thousand distinct CDR3 sequences, roughly a sixth of them singletons, with around a sixth in the top ten. The V and J genes are TRBV14 and TRBJ2-7; D is unresolved. The origin of this receptor is a young man who received the YFV17D yellow fever vaccine. The sequencing here drew on PBMCs, taken 5 days after the first yellow fever vaccination. CDR3 DNA: TGTGCCAGCAGCCAAGCTATCGAGCAGTACTTC. Amino acid sequence: CASSQAIEQYF.